These 10 T cell receptor beta chains came from one sample sequenced in a study of blood T cell repertoires in COVID-19. TCRdb's table, derived via immunoSEQ multiplex PCR, lists solely in-frame clones and lacks some. The table records 190,000 or so clones, over 75% of them present only once. Sequenced material: peripheral blood. These receptors were obtained from a woman older than 75 with acute or convalescent COVID-19.

The genes are TRBV29-1 and TRBJ2-7, with 9 positions matching TRBD1. Germline loops: CDR1 SQVTM, CDR2 ANQGSEA. V lost 7 bases, J lost 6 bases, and 10 bases stayed unmatched. The CDR3 is 13 residues long. This chain's CDR3 is CSALLGQGSEQYF. CDR3 sequence (DNA): TGCAGCGCCCTCTTGGGACAGGGAAGCGAGCAGTACTTC.

CDR3 protein: CASFGTASTDTQYF. Here the CDR3 DNA reads TGTGCCAGCTTCGGGACAGCTAGCACAGATACGCAGTATTTT. This chain uses TRBV18 with TRBJ2-3; 7 bases align to TRBD1. V gave up 7 bases and J gave up 0 bases; unmatched junction bases: 4. This CDR3 is built from 14 residues. The germline V gene encodes CDR1 KGHSH and CDR2 LQKENI.

V and J are TRBV5-4 and TRBJ2-1; TRBD2 matches 10 bases. The CDR3 covers 13 residues. CDR1 and CDR2 from the germline V gene are SGHNT and YYREEE (reference sequence). Germline trimming cut 4 bases from V and 8 bases from J; bases unmatched to any gene: 3. The CDR3 loop reads CASSRGTSDEQFF. CDR3 nucleotide sequence: TGTGCCAGCAGCAGGGGGACTAGCGATGAGCAGTTCTTC.

The chain joins TRBV5-1 to TRBJ2-1; D call uncertain. In germline, CDR1 is SGHRS, CDR2 YFSETQ. CDR3 length: 12 residues. Trimming pared 5 bases from V and 4 bases from J, leaving 7 bases between. CDR3 amino acids: CASSSLYNEQFF. The CDR3 DNA sequence: TGCGCCAGCAGTTCCCTTTACAATGAGCAGTTCTTC.

This clone was seen once. The V call is TRBV19, the J call TRBJ2-1; D may be TRBD1 (6 bases). CDR3 length: 16 amino acids. V was cut by 5 bases and J by 0 bases, with 14 bases left in between. CDR1 and CDR2 (germline): LNHDA, SQIVND (reference sequence). The chain's CDR3 is CASSLRQGSSYNEQFF. The CDR3 coding sequence is TGTGCCAGTAGTTTACGCCAGGGGAGCTCCTACAATGAGCAGTTCTTC.

The chain joins TRBV9 to TRBJ1-2; D unclear. Trimming cost V 1 base and J 8 bases, with 12 bases left between them. Germline V gene data show CDR1 as SGDLS and CDR2 as YYNGEE. This CDR3 comprises 13 residues. The CDR3 is CASSVNPGEGYTF. Written as DNA, the CDR3 is TGTGCCAGCAGCGTAAACCCGGGAGAAGGCTACACCTTC.

The V gene is TRBV18, the J gene TRBJ2-3; the D is unclear. In germline, CDR1 is KGHSH, CDR2 LQKENI. V lost 3 bases and J lost 5, with 6 bases in between. The CDR3 is 12 amino acids. The CDR3 spells CASSPNGDTQYF. The CDR3 DNA follows: TGTGCCAGCTCACCGAACGGAGATACGCAGTATTTT.

The chain has TRBV15 and TRBJ1-1, with D uncertain. Germline loops: CDR1 LNHNV, CDR2 YYDKDF (reference sequence). The CDR3 covers 15 residues. V was shortened by 0 bases and J by 1 base, with 9 bases between the two germline ends. In DNA form, the CDR3 reads TGTGCCACCAGCAGAGAAGGACGGGGGAACACTGAAGCTTTCTTT. Encoded protein: CATSREGRGNTEAFF.

V is TRBV3-1 (or the pseudogene TRBV3-2) and J is TRBJ2-7, with D possibly TRBD1 on 6 matching bases. This CDR3 region has 14 residues. Looked up from germline, CDR1 is LGHDT and CDR2 is YNNKEL (reference sequence). Trimming removed 4 bases at V and 0 bases at J, with 10 bases between. The CDR3, as DNA: TGTGCCAGCAGCCCGGACAGAAGCTCCTACGAGCAGTACTTC. Its protein product is CASSPDRSSYEQYF.

V and J are TRBV3-1 (or the pseudogene TRBV3-2) and TRBJ1-2, with 8 bases matching TRBD1. V dropped 4 bases and J dropped 4; count of bases not matched to a gene: 8. Germline CDR1 is LGHDT and CDR2 is YNNKEL (reference sequence). The CDR3 is 15 residues long. The CDR3 DNA follows: TGTGCCAGCAGCCTGGGAGACAGGGGAGGCTATGGCTACACCTTC. Translating it yields CASSLGDRGGYGYTF.